This T cell receptor beta chain is drawn from a study of technical replicates of blood from several donors. V lost 2 bases, J lost 0 bases, and 7 bases stayed unmatched. Germline lookup yields CDR1 SGHVS and CDR2 FNYEAQ. This CDR3 spans 17 amino acids. This clone occurred once. The repertoire was sequenced with immunoSEQ multiplex PCR; TCRdb's copy has only in-frame clones and lacks some. The data hold approximately 100,000 clones, with 90% to 96% observed a single time. The sequence derives from a human donor in good health. Material for sequencing was T cells isolated from PBMCs. This chain connects TRBV7-6 to TRBJ2-3, with 8 nucleotides matching TRBD2. The CDR3 nucleotides are TGTGCCAGCAGCTTATTGATAGCGGGGACTAGCACAGATACGCAGTATTTT. This gives the protein CASSLLIAGTSTDTQYF.